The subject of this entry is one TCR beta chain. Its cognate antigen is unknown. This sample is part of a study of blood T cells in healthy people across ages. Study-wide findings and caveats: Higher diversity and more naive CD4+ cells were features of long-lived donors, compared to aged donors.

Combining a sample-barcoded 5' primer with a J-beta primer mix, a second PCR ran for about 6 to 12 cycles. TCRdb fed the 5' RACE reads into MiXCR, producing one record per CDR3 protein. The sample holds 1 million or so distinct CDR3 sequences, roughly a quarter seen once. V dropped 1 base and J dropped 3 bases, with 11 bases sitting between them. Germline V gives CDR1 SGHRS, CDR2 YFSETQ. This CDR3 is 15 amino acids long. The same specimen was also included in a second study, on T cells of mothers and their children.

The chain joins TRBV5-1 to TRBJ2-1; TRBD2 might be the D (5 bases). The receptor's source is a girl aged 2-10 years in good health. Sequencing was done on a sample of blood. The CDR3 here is CASSLSSGIYNEQFF. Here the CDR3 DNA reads TGCGCCAGCAGCTTGAGTTCCGGGATCTACAATGAGCAGTTCTTC. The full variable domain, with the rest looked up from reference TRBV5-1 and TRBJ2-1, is KAGVTQTPRYLIKTRGQQVTLSCSPISGHRSVSWYQQTPGQGLQFLFEYFSETQRNKGNFPGRFSGRQFSNSRSEMNVSTLELGDSALYLCASSLSSGIYNEQFFGPGTRLTVL.